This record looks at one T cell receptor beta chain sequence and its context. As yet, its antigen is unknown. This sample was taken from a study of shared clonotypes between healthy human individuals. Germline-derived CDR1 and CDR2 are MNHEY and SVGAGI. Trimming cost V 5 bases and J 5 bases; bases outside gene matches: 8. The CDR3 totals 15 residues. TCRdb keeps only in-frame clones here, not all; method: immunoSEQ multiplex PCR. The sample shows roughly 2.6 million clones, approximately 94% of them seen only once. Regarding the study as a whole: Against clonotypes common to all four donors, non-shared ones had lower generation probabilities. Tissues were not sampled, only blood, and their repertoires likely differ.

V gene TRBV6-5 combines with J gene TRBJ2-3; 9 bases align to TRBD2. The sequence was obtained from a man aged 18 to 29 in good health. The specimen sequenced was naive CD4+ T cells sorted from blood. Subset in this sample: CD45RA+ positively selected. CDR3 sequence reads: CASSRLAGILDTQYF. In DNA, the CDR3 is TGTGCCAGCAGTCGGCTAGCGGGAATATTAGATACGCAGTATTTT.